The T cell receptor beta chain under discussion was sequenced for a study of blood T cell repertoires in COVID-19. Germline V CDR1 and CDR2: MDHEN, SYDVKM. This CDR3 has 14 amino acids. V lost 3 bases, J lost 8 bases, and 9 bases stayed unmatched. Membership in each cohort depended on participant-reported clinical history. In the authors' methods: Amplification of reference gene primers was used by the study to estimate nucleated cell counts. TCRdb's table, derived via immunoSEQ multiplex PCR, lists solely in-frame clones and lacks some. Clone size and the V and J calls come from that table; the DNA yielded D and trimming. The repertoire holds about 240,000 clones, with about 89% as singletons.

The receptor comes from a woman in her twenties or thirties who had recovered from COVID-19. The genes are TRBV28 and TRBJ1-2; 7 bases fit TRBD1. Sequenced material: PBMCs or T cells enriched from blood (not recorded which). The CDR3 here is CASSFERGRRGYTF. CDR3 nucleotides: TGTGCCAGCAGTTTTGAAAGGGGGCGCAGAGGCTACACCTTC.